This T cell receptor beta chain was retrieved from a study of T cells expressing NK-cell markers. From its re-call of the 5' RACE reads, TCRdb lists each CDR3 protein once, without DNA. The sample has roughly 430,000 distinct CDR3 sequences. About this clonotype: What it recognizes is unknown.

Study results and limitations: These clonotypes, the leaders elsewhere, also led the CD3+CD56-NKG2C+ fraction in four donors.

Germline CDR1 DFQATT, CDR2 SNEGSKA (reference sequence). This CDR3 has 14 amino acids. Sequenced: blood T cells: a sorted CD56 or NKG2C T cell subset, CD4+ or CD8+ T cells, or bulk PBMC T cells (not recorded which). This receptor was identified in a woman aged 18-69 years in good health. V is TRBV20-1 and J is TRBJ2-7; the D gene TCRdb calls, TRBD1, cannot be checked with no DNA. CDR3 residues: CSALRDQSSYEQYF.